The 9 T cell receptor beta chains listed next were all sequenced from one sample in a study of monozygotic twins with inflammatory bowel disease. With the 5' RACE reads reprocessed, TCRdb shows one record per CDR3 protein and no DNA. The listing contains 300,000 to 350,000 distinct CDR3 sequences. Sequences were obtained from blood. The receptors derive from a human donor with ulcerative colitis or Crohn's disease, or a healthy co-twin of an affected twin (not recorded which).

The chain is built from TRBV7-9 and TRBJ1-5; TCRdb selects TRBD1, and the lack of DNA leaves this call unchecked. The CDR3 is 13 residues long. CDR1 is SEHNR, CDR2 FQNEAQ, per germline (reference sequence). The chain's CDR3 is CASSTSGHQPQHF.

The chain joins TRBV6-2 or TRBV6-3 to TRBJ2-5; the D call of TRBD1 rests on TCRdb alone, since no DNA is present to check it. CDR3 size: 16 residues. Germline V gene lookup returns CDR1 MNHEY and CDR2 SVGEGT. The CDR3 reads CASSPHRGREEETQYF.

This chain joins TRBV4-1 and TRBJ2-2; TCRdb designates TRBD2, a call that cannot be tested without DNA. Germline CDR1 and CDR2: MGHRA and YSYEKL. CDR3 length equals 14 residues. CDR3 loop: CASSQVGGAGELFF.

V is TRBV5-1 and J is TRBJ2-2; TCRdb indicates TRBD1, and absent DNA this call remains unverified. This CDR3 comprises 15 residues. Germline V gene sequence: CDR1 SGHRS, CDR2 YFSETQ. The CDR3 spells CASSSTGGITGELFF. Drawing the rest from reference TRBV5-1 and TRBJ2-2, the complete variable domain is KAGVTQTPRYLIKTRGQQVTLSCSPISGHRSVSWYQQTPGQGLQFLFEYFSETQRNKGNFPGRFSGRQFSNSRSEMNVSTLELGDSALYLCASSSTGGITGELFFGEGSRLTVL.

The rearrangement joins TRBV5-6 to TRBJ2-7; TCRdb designates TRBD1, a call that cannot be tested without DNA. Germline V gene sequence: CDR1 SGHDT, CDR2 YYEEEE. This CDR3 contains 15 residues. CDR3: CASSLNRGRTLEQYF.

This chain connects TRBV18 to TRBJ1-2; TCRdb indicates TRBD1, and absent DNA this call remains unverified. The CDR3 length is 13 residues. Germline CDR1 KGHSH, CDR2 LQKENI. The CDR3 sequence is CASSVDSNYGYTF.

The gene calls are TRBV2 and TRBJ1-2. CDR3 length: 15 amino acids. Germline lookup yields CDR1 SNHLY and CDR2 FYNNEI. CDR3: CASSEARKTSGGYTF. The variable domain in full, completed from reference TRBV2 and TRBJ1-2, reads EPEVTQTPSHQVTQMGQEVILRCVPISNHLYFYWYRQILGQKVEFLVSFYNNEISEKSEIFDDQFSVERPDGSNFTLKIRSTKLEDSAMYFCASSEARKTSGGYTFGSGTRLTVV.

This chain joins TRBV10-3 and TRBJ2-2; TCRdb calls TRBD1, which cannot be checked without DNA. The CDR3 loop spans 12 amino acids. Germline-derived CDR1 and CDR2 are ENHRY and SYGVKD. The CDR3 loop reads CAIADSTGELFF.

The chain combines TRBV5-1 with TRBJ1-3. In germline, CDR1 is SGHRS, CDR2 YFSETQ. CDR3 size: 16 residues. The CDR3 protein is CASSSTFGGSGNTIYF.